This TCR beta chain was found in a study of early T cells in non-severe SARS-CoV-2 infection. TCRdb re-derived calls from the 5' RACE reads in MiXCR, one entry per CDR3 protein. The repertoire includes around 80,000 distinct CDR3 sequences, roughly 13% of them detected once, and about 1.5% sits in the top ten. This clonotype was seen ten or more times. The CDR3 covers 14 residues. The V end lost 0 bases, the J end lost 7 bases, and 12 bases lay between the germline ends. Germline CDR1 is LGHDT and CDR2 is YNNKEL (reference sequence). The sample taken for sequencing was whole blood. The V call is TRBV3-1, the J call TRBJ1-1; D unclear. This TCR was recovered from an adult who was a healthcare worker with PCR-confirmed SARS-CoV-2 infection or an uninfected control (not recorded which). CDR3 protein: CASSQDPVVDEAFF. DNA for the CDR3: TGTGCCAGCAGCCAAGATCCGGTGGTCGATGAAGCTTTCTTT.